This TCR beta chain was observed in a study of blood T cell repertoires in COVID-19. Libraries were prepared by immunoSEQ multiplex PCR; TCRdb keeps only in-frame clonotypes and omits some of them. Of about 60,000 clones in the sample, roughly 79% were seen once. V was cut by 0 bases and J by 4 bases, with 12 bases left in between. CDR3 length equals 15 residues. CDR1 is SGHVS and CDR2 is FQNEAQ in the germline V gene. The chain carries TRBV7-8 and TRBJ1-1; D gene uncertain. What was sequenced was peripheral blood. The clonotype originates from a man in his sixties with acute or convalescent COVID-19. The CDR3 spells CASSLAAYGLTEAFF. The CDR3 coding sequence is TGTGCCAGCAGCTTAGCTGCCTATGGACTCACTGAAGCTTTCTTT.